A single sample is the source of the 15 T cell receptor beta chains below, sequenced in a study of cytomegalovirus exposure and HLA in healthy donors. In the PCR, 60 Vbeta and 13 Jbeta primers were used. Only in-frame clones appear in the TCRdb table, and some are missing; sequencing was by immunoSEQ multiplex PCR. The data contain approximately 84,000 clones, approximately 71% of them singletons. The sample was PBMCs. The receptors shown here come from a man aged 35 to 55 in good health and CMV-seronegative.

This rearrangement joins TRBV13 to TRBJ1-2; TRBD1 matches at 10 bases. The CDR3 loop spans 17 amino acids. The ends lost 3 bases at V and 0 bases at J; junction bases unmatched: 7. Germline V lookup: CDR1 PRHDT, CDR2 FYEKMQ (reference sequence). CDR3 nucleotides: TGTGCCAGCAGCTTGGGGACAGGGGCCACCGCTAACTATGGCTACACCTTC. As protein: CASSLGTGATANYGYTF.

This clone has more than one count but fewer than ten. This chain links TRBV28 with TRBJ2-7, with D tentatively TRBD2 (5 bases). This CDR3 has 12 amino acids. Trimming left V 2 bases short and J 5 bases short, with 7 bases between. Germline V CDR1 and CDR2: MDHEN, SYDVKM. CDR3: CASSLPGNEQYF. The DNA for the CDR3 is TGTGCCAGCAGTTTACCCGGGAACGAGCAGTACTTC.

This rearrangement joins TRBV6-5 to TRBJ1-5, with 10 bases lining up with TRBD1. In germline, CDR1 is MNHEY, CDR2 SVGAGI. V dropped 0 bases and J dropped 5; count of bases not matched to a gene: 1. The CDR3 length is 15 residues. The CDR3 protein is CASSYSGTGDQPQHF. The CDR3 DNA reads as TGTGCCAGCAGTTACTCCGGGACAGGGGATCAGCCCCAGCATTTT.

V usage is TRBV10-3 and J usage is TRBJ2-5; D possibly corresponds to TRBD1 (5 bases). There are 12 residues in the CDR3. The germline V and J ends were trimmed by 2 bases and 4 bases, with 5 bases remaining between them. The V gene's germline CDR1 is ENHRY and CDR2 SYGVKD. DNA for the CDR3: TGTGCCATCAGTGAGAGGGGAGAGACCCAGTACTTC. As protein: CAISERGETQYF.

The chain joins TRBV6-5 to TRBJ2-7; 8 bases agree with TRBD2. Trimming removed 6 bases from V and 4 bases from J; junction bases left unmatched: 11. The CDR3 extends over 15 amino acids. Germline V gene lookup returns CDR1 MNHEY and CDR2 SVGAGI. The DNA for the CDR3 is TGTGCCAGCAGGGAGGAGCGGGAGAGTGTGTACGAGCAGTACTTC. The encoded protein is CASREERESVYEQYF.

CDR3 DNA sequence: TGTGCCAGCAGAACGGACAGACTTAATGAAAAACTGTTTTTT. This gives the protein CASRTDRLNEKLFF. The V gene is TRBV2, the J gene TRBJ1-4; D possibly corresponds to TRBD1 (6 bases). CDR3 size: 14 residues. Germline values: CDR1 SNHLY, CDR2 FYNNEI. Trimming left V 6 bases short and J 4 bases short, with 12 bases between. Full variable domain (rest looked up from reference TRBV2 and TRBJ1-4): EPEVTQTPSHQVTQMGQEVILRCVPISNHLYFYWYRQILGQKVEFLVSFYNNEISEKSEIFDDQFSVERPDGSNFTLKIRSTKLEDSAMYFCASRTDRLNEKLFFGSGTQLSVL.

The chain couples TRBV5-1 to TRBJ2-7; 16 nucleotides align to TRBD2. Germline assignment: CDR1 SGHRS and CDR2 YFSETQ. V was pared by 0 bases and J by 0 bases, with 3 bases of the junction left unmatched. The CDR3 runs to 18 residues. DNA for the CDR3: TGCGCCAGCAGCTTGGAGGGACTAGCGGGAGGGAGCTCCTACGAGCAGTACTTC. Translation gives CASSLEGLAGGSSYEQYF.

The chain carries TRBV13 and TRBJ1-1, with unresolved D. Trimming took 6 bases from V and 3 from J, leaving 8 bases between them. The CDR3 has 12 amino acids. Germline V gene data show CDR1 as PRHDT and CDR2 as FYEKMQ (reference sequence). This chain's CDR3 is CASRGEHTEAFF. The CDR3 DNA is TGTGCCAGCAGGGGAGAGCACACTGAAGCTTTCTTT. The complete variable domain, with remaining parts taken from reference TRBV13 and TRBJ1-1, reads AAGVIQSPRHLIKEKRETATLKCYPIPRHDTVYWYQQGPGQDPQFLISFYEKMQSDKGSIPDRFSAQQFSDYHSELNMSSLELGDSALYFCASRGEHTEAFFGQGTRLTVV.

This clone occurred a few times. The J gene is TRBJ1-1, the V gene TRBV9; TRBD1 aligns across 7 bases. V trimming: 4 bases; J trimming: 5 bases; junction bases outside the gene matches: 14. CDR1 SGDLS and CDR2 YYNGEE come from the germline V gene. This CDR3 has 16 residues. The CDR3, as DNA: TGTGCCAGCAGCCCTGATCGGACAGGTGAGGTAACTGAAGCTTTCTTT. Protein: CASSPDRTGEVTEAFF.

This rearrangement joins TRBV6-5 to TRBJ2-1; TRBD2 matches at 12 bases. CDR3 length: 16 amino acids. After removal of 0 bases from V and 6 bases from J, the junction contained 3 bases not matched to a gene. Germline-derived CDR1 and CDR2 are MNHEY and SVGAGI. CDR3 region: CASSYSPSGRANEQFF. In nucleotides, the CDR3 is TGTGCCAGCAGTTACTCGCCTAGCGGGAGGGCCAATGAGCAGTTCTTC.

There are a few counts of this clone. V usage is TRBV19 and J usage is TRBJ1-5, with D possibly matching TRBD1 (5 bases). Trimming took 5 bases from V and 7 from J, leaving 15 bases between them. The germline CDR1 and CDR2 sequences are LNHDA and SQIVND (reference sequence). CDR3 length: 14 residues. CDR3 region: CASSRVGGTQPQHF. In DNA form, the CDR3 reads TGTGCCAGTAGTCGGGTAGGAGGGACGCAGCCCCAGCATTTT.

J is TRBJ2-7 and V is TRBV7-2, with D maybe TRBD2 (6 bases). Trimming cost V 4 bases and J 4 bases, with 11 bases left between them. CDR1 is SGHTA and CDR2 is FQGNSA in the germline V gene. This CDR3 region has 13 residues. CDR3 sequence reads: CASSSGLRYEQYF. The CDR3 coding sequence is TGTGCCAGCAGCTCGGGACTCCGATACGAGCAGTACTTC.

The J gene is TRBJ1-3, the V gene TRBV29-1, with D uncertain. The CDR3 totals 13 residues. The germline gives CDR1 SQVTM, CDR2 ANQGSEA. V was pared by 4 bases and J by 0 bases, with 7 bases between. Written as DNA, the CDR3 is TGCAGCGTTGTCCCTCCCTCTGGAAACACCATATATTTT. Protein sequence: CSVVPPSGNTIYF.

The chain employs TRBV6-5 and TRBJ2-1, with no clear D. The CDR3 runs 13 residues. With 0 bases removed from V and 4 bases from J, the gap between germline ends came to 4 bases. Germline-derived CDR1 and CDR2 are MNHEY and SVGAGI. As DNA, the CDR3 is TGTGCCAGCAGTTACTCGAGGTACAATGAGCAGTTCTTC. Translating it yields CASSYSRYNEQFF.

Here the CDR3 reads CASSLAGDTEAFF. The CDR3 DNA reads as TGTGCCAGCAGCTTAGCAGGGGACACTGAAGCTTTCTTT. J is TRBJ1-1 and V is TRBV7-3, with a weak D call TRBD1 (6 bases). Trimming left V 2 bases short and J 3 bases short, with 7 bases between. The CDR3 is 13 amino acids. Germline V gene data show CDR1 as SGHTA and CDR2 as FQGTGA.